This TCR beta chain was sequenced in a study of shared clonotypes between healthy human individuals. Findings and limits, study-wide: Only blood was sampled; tissue repertoires likely differ. Large sequencing depth failed to make sorted-subset sequencing complete, rarefaction showed.

Replicate PCRs for sorted subsets used around 200 ng DNA; this equaled about 30,000 T cell genomes. Sequencing was performed with immunoSEQ multiplex PCR; in TCRdb, only in-frame clones are kept and a portion is missing. The data show a few hundred thousand clones, with around 97% seen just once and 0.055% to 0.07% held by the top ten. Germline lookup yields CDR1 SNHLY and CDR2 FYNNEI. Trimming left V 5 bases short and J 2 bases short, with 18 bases between. The CDR3 length is 16 residues. About this clone itself: Its cognate antigen is unknown.

The sequence was collected from a woman in her twenties or thirties in good health. The sequenced material came from naive CD4+ T cells sorted from blood. The subset was: CD45RA+ positively selected. The chain links TRBV2 to TRBJ1-2; possibly TRBD1 for D (5 bases). The CDR3: CASSTHRDPGNYGYTF. As DNA, the CDR3 is TGTGCCAGCAGTACACACCGGGACCCAGGGAACTATGGCTACACCTTC.